The present entry profiles one T cell receptor beta chain with its context. Random hexamers were used to reverse transcribe an amount of about 0.45 to 1 ug RNA. Amplification of the TCR beta CDR3 was carried out by immunoSEQ multiplex PCR, which spanned a total of 54 Vbeta and 13 Jbeta segments. Via MiXCR, TCRdb re-called the immunoSEQ multiplex PCR reads, giving one row per CDR3 protein. Of over 100,000 distinct CDR3 sequences in the sample, roughly 95% are singletons; the top ten hold 0.13% to 0.15%. This record comes from a study of CD8 T cells in Susac syndrome. The CDR3 length is 15 residues. Trimming removed 3 bases at V and 5 bases at J, with 16 bases between. Per germline, CDR1 LNHNV and CDR2 YYDKDF (reference sequence).

The receptor was isolated from a human donor with Susac syndrome. V is TRBV15 and J is TRBJ1-2; a weak D match, TRBD1 (6 bases). Material for sequencing was CD4+ T cells from PBMCs. The CDR3 region is CATSSKRGGFYGYTF. CDR3 sequence (DNA): TGTGCCACCAGCAGTAAGAGAGGGGGGTTTTATGGCTACACCTTC.